A selection of T cell receptor beta chains follows, all from one sample in a study of T cells in Graves' hyperthyroidism and ophthalmopathy. From the multiplex PCR reads, TCRdb called clonotypes with MiXCR, one entry per CDR3 protein. The sample consists of 250,000 or so distinct CDR3 sequences, 15% to 20% of them appearing once. Sequencing input: blood. All receptors derive from a woman aged 18-35 years with Graves' ophthalmopathy. Both conserved end residues are part of each CDR3. The D gene is left open where the match is weak. The listing skips clone size in some rows; elsewhere it reads once, few, many or a size class.

v_call	d_call	clone_size	j_call	cdr3_nt	cdr3_aa
TRBV9	NA	NA	TRBJ2-2	TGTGCCAGCAGCCCTAGCATCACCGGGGAGCTGTTTTTT	CASSPSITGELFF
TRBV2	TRBD1	once	TRBJ1-2	TGTGCCAGCAGTGTCCGTCGGACAGGGGGCGATGGCTACACCTTC	CASSVRRTGGDGYTF
TRBV5-1	TRBD2	NA	TRBJ2-5	TGCGCCAGCAGTGCTAGCGGGACGCAAGAGACCCAGTACTTC	CASSASGTQETQYF
TRBV6-1	TRBD1	many	TRBJ2-7	TGTGCCAGCAGCGCCGGGACAGGGACCCACGAGCAGTACTTC	CASSAGTGTHEQYF
TRBV28	NA	NA	TRBJ2-5	TGTGCCAGCAGTGGGACACTGGGGGTTAAAGAGACCCAGTACTTC	CASSGTLGVKETQYF
TRBV7-9	TRBD2	many	TRBJ2-1	TGTGCCAGCAGCCCATGGACTAGCGGGGAAGGTAATGAGCAGTTCTTC	CASSPWTSGEGNEQFF
TRBV28	NA	many	TRBJ1-3	TGTGCCAGCAGTACACAAGACAGGTCTGGAAACACCATATATTTT	CASSTQDRSGNTIYF
TRBV11-2	NA	NA	TRBJ1-1	TGTGCCAGCAGCTTAAGAGGGGGGATGGGCACTGAAGCTTTCTTT	CASSLRGGMGTEAFF
TRBV13	TRBD2	many	TRBJ2-1	TGTGCCAGCAGGCCACCGACTAGCGGGATTTACAATGAGCAGTTCTTC	CASRPPTSGIYNEQFF
TRBV12-3/TRBV12-4	NA	many	TRBJ2-1	TGTGCCAGCAGGGAGCTTAGGGGGTTCTATGAGCAGTTCTTC	CASRELRGFYEQFF
TRBV5-1	TRBD1	many	TRBJ1-2	TGCGCCAGCAGCCCGACCGGGACAGTGAACTATGGCTACACCTTC	CASSPTGTVNYGYTF
TRBV30	NA	many	TRBJ1-2	TGTGCCTGGAGTGTATACTTAGGTCCGCCGAACTATGGCTACACCTTC	CAWSVYLGPPNYGYTF
TRBV12-3/TRBV12-4	TRBD1	many	TRBJ1-1	TGTGCCAGCAGTTTAAGGGACAGGAACACTGAAGCTTTCTTT	CASSLRDRNTEAFF
TRBV6-1	NA	many	TRBJ2-2	TGTGCCAGCAGACCGGGACAAGGGACCGGGGAGCTGTTTTTT	CASRPGQGTGELFF
TRBV3-1	TRBD2	many	TRBJ2-5	TGTGCCAGCAGCCAAGGACTAGCGGGGGGGGCCGGTTTGAAGACCCAGTACTTC	CASSQGLAGGAGLKTQYF
TRBV5-1	NA	many	TRBJ2-3	TGCGCCAGCAGCTTGTTTGATGGGCCTAGCACAGATACGCAGTATTTT	CASSLFDGPSTDTQYF
TRBV9	TRBD2	NA	TRBJ2-1	TGTGCCAGCAGCGCGGGCCCGGGACTAGTTTCGTCGAATGAGCAGTTCTTC	CASSAGPGLVSSNEQFF
TRBV19	NA	many	TRBJ1-2	TGTGCCAGTAGTATGAGCGGGACTAGTTATGGCTACACCTTC	CASSMSGTSYGYTF
TRBV12-3/TRBV12-4	NA	many	TRBJ1-2	TGTGCCAGCAATGCAGGGCCGAGTTCGTTATTGACCTTC	CASNAGPSSLLTF
TRBV5-1	TRBD1	many	TRBJ1-1	TGCGCCAGCAGCTGGGGGGACAGGGGAAGGAACACTGAAGCTTTCTTT	CASSWGDRGRNTEAFF
TRBV4-3	NA	few	TRBJ2-7	TGCGCCAGCAGCCAAGCTCCCGGGACACCTACACTCTCCTACGAGCAGTACTTC	CASSQAPGTPTLSYEQYF
TRBV5-5	TRBD2	NA	TRBJ2-1	TGTGCCAGCAGCCCCGGGACTAGCGGGACTTCCTACAATGAGCAGTTCTTC	CASSPGTSGTSYNEQFF
TRBV5-1	NA	once	TRBJ2-7	TGCGCCAGCAGCTTGGGAAGGGAAACGAGTAAGCACGAGCAGTACTTC	CASSLGRETSKHEQYF
TRBV9	NA	many	TRBJ2-7	TGTGCCAGCAGCGTAGGGGTAGGAGCGCTAGCCTACGAGCAGTACTTC	CASSVGVGALAYEQYF
TRBV5-1	NA	many	TRBJ1-2	TGCGCCAGCAGCTTCGTTACGCAGGGGAACGGCTACACCTTC	CASSFVTQGNGYTF
TRBV5-1	NA	many	TRBJ2-3	TGCGCCAGCAGCGACTATCCCACAGATACGCAGTATTTT	CASSDYPTDTQYF
TRBV18	TRBD1	NA	TRBJ1-5	TGTGCCAGCTCATGGACAGGGTGGAATCAGCCCCAGCATTTT	CASSWTGWNQPQHF
TRBV10-2	TRBD1	few	TRBJ2-6	TGCGCCAGCGCGGACAGGGCTAACTCTGGGGCCAACGTCCTGACTTTC	CASADRANSGANVLTF
TRBV19	TRBD1	few	TRBJ1-2	TGTGCCAGTAGTAGAAACGGGACAGTTCGACTTAACTATGGCTACACCTTC	CASSRNGTVRLNYGYTF
TRBV7-3	TRBD1	many	TRBJ2-1	TGTGCCAGCAGCTTAGCGGCAGGGGGCTACAATGAGCAGTTCTTC	CASSLAAGGYNEQFF
TRBV20-1	TRBD2	once	TRBJ2-7	TGCAGTGCCAAAACTAGCGGGAGGGTCTACGAGCAGTACTTC	CSAKTSGRVYEQYF
TRBV29-1	NA	many	TRBJ1-1	TGCAGCGTGAGGGCCAGGGGACGCGCTGAAGCTTTCTTT	CSVRARGRAEAFF
TRBV24-1	NA	once	TRBJ1-1	TGTGCCACCAGTGGGGCGCCGACTGAAGCTTTCTTT	CATSGAPTEAFF
TRBV28	NA	many	TRBJ1-6	TGTGCCAGCAGCGATCGGGAAACCCTCCACTTT	CASSDRETLHF
TRBV30	NA	many	TRBJ1-1	TGTGCCTGGATGTTGGCAGCAAACACTGAAGCTTTCTTT	CAWMLAANTEAFF
TRBV7-2	NA	many	TRBJ2-3	TGTGCCAGCAGCTTAGGGGGAGTAGCAGCAGATACGCAGTATTTT	CASSLGGVAADTQYF
TRBV3-1	NA	many	TRBJ1-1	TGTGCCAGCAGCCCTGGGACATCCGGTGAAGCTTTCTTT	CASSPGTSGEAFF
TRBV5-1	NA	NA	TRBJ2-2	TGCGCCAGCAGCCCCGGGGTGGAGCTGTTTTTT	CASSPGVELFF
TRBV9	NA	few	TRBJ2-5	TGTGCCAGCAGCGTACACCTAGCCTCCCGGGAGACCCAGTACTTC	CASSVHLASRETQYF
TRBV19	TRBD1	many	TRBJ1-2	TGTGCCAGTAGTATGGGACAGGAGAACTATGGCTACACCTTC	CASSMGQENYGYTF